This TCR beta chain was identified during a study of shared clonotypes between healthy human individuals. Clones were read by immunoSEQ multiplex PCR, and TCRdb kept only the in-frame ones, dropping some. The table includes about 590,000 clones, about 95% detected once. V lost 4 bases to trimming and J lost 4 bases, with 14 bases between them. CDR3 size: 14 residues. Germline V CDR1 and CDR2: SGHNT, YYREEE (reference sequence). Study findings and constraints: Despite large depth, rarefaction showed incomplete sorted-subset sequencing. In contrast to clonotypes shared by all four donors, non-shared clonotypes had lower generation probabilities. Between four donors, naive CD4 clonotypes were shared at a level of around 5.1%.

In regard to this clone: What it recognizes is unknown.

The naive CD8 subset, CD45RO-negative cells positively selected for CCR7, excluded terminally differentiated effector memory CD45RA+ cells. The V and J genes are TRBV5-4 and TRBJ1-1; weak D call: TRBD1 (6 bases). Sequencing was carried out using naive CD8+ T cells sorted from blood. The TCR originated in a young woman in good health. The CDR3 sequence is CASSGGGGLTEAFF. CDR3 DNA sequence: TGTGCCAGCAGCGGTGGAGGGGGACTCACTGAAGCTTTCTTT.